This entry describes one T cell receptor (beta chain). V trimming: 5 bases; J trimming: 7 bases; junction bases outside the gene matches: 14. CDR1 is SGHVS and CDR2 is FQNEAQ in the germline V gene. This CDR3 region has 15 residues. The sample is drawn from a study of cytomegalovirus exposure and HLA in healthy donors. In the PCR, 60 Vbeta and 13 Jbeta primers were used. TCRdb's table, derived via immunoSEQ multiplex PCR, lists solely in-frame clones and lacks some. This table has fewer than 150,000 clones, 80% appearing once. The rearrangement uses TRBV7-8 and TRBJ2-7; 7 bases are shared with TRBD2. The TCR comes from a middle-aged man in good health and CMV-seropositive. Sample: PBMCs. The chain's CDR3 is CASSSRTSFAREQYF. CDR3 sequence (DNA): TGTGCCAGCAGCAGCCGGACTAGTTTTGCTCGGGAGCAGTACTTC.